This TCR beta chain was profiled in a study of T cells in Graves' hyperthyroidism and ophthalmopathy. Study-wide results and caveats: Ophthalmopathy stood apart from stable hyperthyroidism in a 13 V-J model. Median prediction lead before ophthalmopathy onset was 5 to 7.5 months with the model.

Among ophthalmopathy patients, the Clinical Activity Score reached at least 3, the NOSPECS grade reached at least 4, and duration remained under 3 months. V lost 1 base and J lost 4; bases outside the gene matches: 3. CDR3 size: 15 residues. Germline CDR1 is LGHNA and CDR2 is YNFKEQ. This clonotype was seen a handful of times. What it binds is not known. It was RNA transcripts that yielded the amplified TCR beta CDR3 regions. Using the HTBI primer set, a first-round RT-PCR was run on the TCR CDR3. MiXCR, run by TCRdb on the multiplex PCR reads, gives a single entry per CDR3 protein. This sample has 490,000 or so distinct CDR3 sequences, with around a fifth found just once.

The V and J genes are TRBV4-2 and TRBJ2-1, with TRBD2 matching 8 bases. Sequenced input: blood. This TCR derives from a woman aged 70-85 years with Graves' ophthalmopathy. The CDR3 here is CASSQGLASYNEQFF. The DNA for the CDR3 is TGTGCCAGCAGCCAAGGACTAGCGAGTTACAATGAGCAGTTCTTC.